This T cell receptor beta chain came from a study of T cell responses to AZD1222 COVID-19 vaccine. Background on the study: Second-dose groups at about 4 or about 12 weeks were pooled.

Trimming pared 5 bases from V and 2 bases from J, leaving 13 bases between. The germline V gene has CDR1 SGHVS and CDR2 FQNEAQ. This CDR3 comprises 14 residues. Study outcomes and limitations: Of spike-specific TCRs, nearly half reportedly target regions left unmutated in variants. Spike-specific TCR breadth and depth grew following two AZD1222 doses.

This clone was observed a few times. Its antigen is undetermined. Some clones are missing from TCRdb's copy, which holds only in-frame ones; the method was immunoSEQ multiplex PCR. Among 110,000 to 150,000 clones listed, 80% to 95% were seen once. The sequence derives from an adult in good health. J is TRBJ2-7 and V is TRBV7-8; no firm D call. The sample in question was peripheral blood, obtained on day 0 of AZD1222 vaccination. The CDR3 loop is CASSPNPWAYEQYF. The CDR3, as DNA: TGTGCCAGCAGCCCAAATCCCTGGGCCTACGAGCAGTACTTC.